This entry lists 32 T cell receptor beta chains sequenced from one sample in a study of OX40 agonist ivuxolimab in advanced cancers. The protocol was immunoSEQ multiplex PCR, while the TCRdb copy is restricted to in-frame clones and leaves out a portion. The table shows 15,000 to 20,000 clones, with around 84% occurring only once. This material consisted of CD4+ or CD8+ T cells sorted from blood, taken in a trial of the OX40 agonist ivuxolimab. These receptors all come from an adult with an advanced solid tumor such as melanoma, head and neck, liver or kidney cancer.

The chain recombines TRBV7-9 with TRBJ1-5, with D hard to call. V was shortened by 5 bases and J by 7 bases, with 15 bases between the two germline ends. CDR3 length: 14 amino acids. Germline CDR1 reads SEHNR; CDR2 reads FQNEAQ (reference sequence). The CDR3: CASSAGWASQPQHF. The CDR3 nucleotides are TGTGCCAGCAGCGCGGGTTGGGCGTCGCAGCCCCAGCATTTT. The full variable domain, its missing parts supplied by reference TRBV7-9 and TRBJ1-5, is DTGVSQNPRHKITKRGQNVTFRCDPISEHNRLYWYRQTLGQGPEFLTYFQNEAQLEKSRLLSDRFSAERPKGSFSTLEIQRTEQGDSAMYLCASSAGWASQPQHFGDGTRLSIL.

In its sample, this clone was seen a few times. The rearrangement joins TRBV7-9 to TRBJ2-5, with D tentatively TRBD1 (6 bases). Germline loops: CDR1 SEHNR, CDR2 FQNEAQ (reference sequence). CDR3 length equals 14 residues. V dropped 1 base and J dropped 3 bases, with 9 bases sitting between them. CDR3 coding DNA: TGTGCCAGCAGCTTAGGAGACAGGAAAGAGACCCAGTACTTC. As protein: CASSLGDRKETQYF.

The V and J genes are TRBV5-1 and TRBJ1-1, with 8 bases fitting TRBD1. Germline V gene sequence: CDR1 SGHRS, CDR2 YFSETQ. The CDR3 has 14 amino acids. The V and J ends lost 3 bases and 3 bases, in that order; junction bases with no gene match: 4. The chain's CDR3 is CASSSLDRDTEAFF. The CDR3 DNA sequence: TGCGCCAGCAGCTCCTTGGACAGGGACACTGAAGCTTTCTTT.

With regard to this clone: A junction end diverges from the germline sequence, so it may reflect a read error. The chain uses TRBV19 and TRBJ1-2; D not resolved. Per the germline V gene, CDR1 is LNHDA and CDR2 is SQIVND (reference sequence). The CDR3 sequence is 14 residues long. CDR3 sequence: CASSGRFTKYGYTF. The CDR3 DNA is TGTGCCAGTAGTGGGAGGTTCACTAAATATGGCTACACCTTC.

The chain is built from TRBV5-6 and TRBJ2-5; D perhaps matches TRBD1 (6 bases). V was shortened by 3 bases and J by 6 bases, with 18 bases between the two germline ends. This CDR3 has 15 amino acids. Germline V gives CDR1 SGHDT, CDR2 YYEEEE. For the CDR3, the DNA is TGTGCCAGCAGCTCCCAGTTAGAGCAGGGGAAGACCCAGTACTTC. It yields the protein CASSSQLEQGKTQYF.

The V and J genes are TRBV2 and TRBJ2-5; a possible D gene is TRBD1 (8 bases). Germline loops: CDR1 SNHLY, CDR2 FYNNEI. V lost 3 bases, J lost 4 bases, and 18 bases lay in between. There are 16 residues in the CDR3. The CDR3, as DNA: TGTGCCAGCAGTGACCCCGGACAGGGAGGGCGAGAGACCCAGTACTTC. It is translated as CASSDPGQGGRETQYF.

The V call is TRBV4-1, the J call TRBJ2-1, with D possibly matching TRBD1 (6 bases). Deletions cut 2 bases from V and 8 bases from J, with 34 bases between. CDR3 length: 21 amino acids. Germline CDR1 and CDR2: MGHRA and YSYEKL. For the CDR3, the DNA is TGCGCCAGCAGCCAATTCCCCGGAAAGAGGGCCCTTCACTACAGGGTCGATGAGCAGTTCTTC. This translates into CASSQFPGKRALHYRVDEQFF.

This chain connects TRBV19 to TRBJ1-2, with D maybe TRBD1 (5 bases). V gave up 6 bases and J gave up 4 bases, with 9 bases separating them. CDR1 is LNHDA and CDR2 is SQIVND in the germline V gene (reference sequence). This CDR3 has 12 amino acids. This CDR3 reads CASSGDGYGYTF. CDR3 nucleotide sequence: TGTGCCAGTAGCGGGGACGGCTATGGCTACACCTTC. The full variable domain, its missing parts supplied by reference TRBV19 and TRBJ1-2, is DGGITQSPKYLFRKEGQNVTLSCEQNLNHDAMYWYRQDPGQGLRLIYYSQIVNDFQKGDIAEGYSVSREKKESFPLTVTSAQKNPTAFYLCASSGDGYGYTFGSGTRLTVV.

This sequence joins TRBV2 and TRBJ2-2, with a weak D call TRBD2 (5 bases). There are 14 residues in the CDR3. Germline assignment: CDR1 SNHLY and CDR2 FYNNEI. The V end was cut by 4 bases, the J end by 7 bases, with 13 bases between. The DNA of the CDR3 is TGTGCCAGCAGTGGCGGGCAGCCGAGCGGGGAGCTGTTTTTT. Protein: CASSGGQPSGELFF. Drawing the rest from reference TRBV2 and TRBJ2-2, the complete variable domain is EPEVTQTPSHQVTQMGQEVILRCVPISNHLYFYWYRQILGQKVEFLVSFYNNEISEKSEIFDDQFSVERPDGSNFTLKIRSTKLEDSAMYFCASSGGQPSGELFFGEGSRLTVL.

This chain connects TRBV5-5 to TRBJ2-5, with 10 bases identical to TRBD1. V trimming: 0 bases; J trimming: 2 bases; junction bases outside the gene matches: 4. The length of the CDR3 is 16 residues. Germline assignment: CDR1 SGHKS and CDR2 YYEKEE (reference sequence). The CDR3: CASSLEGQGIQETQYF. As DNA, the CDR3 is TGTGCCAGCAGCTTGGAGGGACAGGGGATACAAGAGACCCAGTACTTC.

The V gene is TRBV18, the J gene TRBJ2-7, with TRBD1 matching over 8 bases. From germline, CDR1 is KGHSH and CDR2 LQKENI. The trim removed 4 bases at V and 0 bases at J, leaving 2 bases unmatched. This CDR3 region has 14 residues. The CDR3 sequence: CASSLDRGSYEQYF. CDR3 coding DNA: TGTGCCAGCTCACTTGACAGGGGCTCCTACGAGCAGTACTTC.

The chain combines TRBV19 with TRBJ1-6; the D gene is possibly TRBD1 (5 bases). The CDR3 extends over 14 amino acids. Germline V gene data show CDR1 as LNHDA and CDR2 as SQIVND (reference sequence). Trimming cost V 3 bases and J 9 bases, with 12 bases left between them. The CDR3 sequence is CASSMARVSSPLHF. The CDR3 nucleotides are TGTGCCAGTAGTATGGCCAGGGTTAGTTCACCCCTCCACTTT.

This rearrangement joins TRBV7-2 to TRBJ2-3; 9 bases are shared with TRBD2. This CDR3 is 11 amino acids long. Germline loops: CDR1 SGHTA, CDR2 FQGNSA. The CDR3 coding sequence is TGTGCTAGCGGGAGCGCAGATACGCAGTATTTT. Protein: CASGSADTQYF.

This chain connects TRBV29-1 to TRBJ1-2; D gene ambiguous. In germline, CDR1 is SQVTM, CDR2 ANQGSEA. Between the trimmed V and J ends, which lost 4 bases and 6 bases, there was a span of 6 bases. The CDR3 is 10 amino acids. CDR3 sequence: CSVAQDGYTF. CDR3 nucleotides: TGCAGCGTTGCGCAGGATGGCTACACCTTC.

V is TRBV5-1 and J is TRBJ1-1, with 8 bases aligning to TRBD1. Germline lookup yields CDR1 SGHRS and CDR2 YFSETQ. The CDR3 spans 14 residues. V lost 1 base, J lost 1 base, and 0 bases stayed unmatched. CDR3 protein: CASSLQGANTEAFF. The CDR3 DNA follows: TGCGCCAGCAGCTTGCAGGGGGCGAACACTGAAGCTTTCTTT.

The chain employs TRBV6-5 and TRBJ2-7; D ambiguous. Trimming left V 4 bases short and J 6 bases short, with 13 bases between. In germline, CDR1 is MNHEY, CDR2 SVGAGI. The CDR3 is 13 residues long. CDR3 DNA: TGTGCCAGCAGTTGGGGTGAATTAACCGAGCAGTACTTC. Amino acids: CASSWGELTEQYF.

The genes are TRBV19 and TRBJ1-1; the match to TRBD1 covers 10 bases. V was clipped by 6 bases and J by 0 bases; unmatched bases: 7. Germline CDR1 reads LNHDA; CDR2 reads SQIVND (reference sequence). This CDR3 is 16 amino acids long. CDR3 region: CASRTSTGGLNTEAFF. The CDR3 region has the DNA TGTGCCAGTAGGACCTCGACAGGGGGCTTGAACACTGAAGCTTTCTTT.

V usage is TRBV28 and J usage is TRBJ1-2; D ambiguous. This CDR3 comprises 11 residues. Trimming stripped 2 bases from V and 8 bases from J, with 6 bases between. Germline CDR1 MDHEN, CDR2 SYDVKM. DNA for the CDR3: TGTGCCAGCAGTTTAGGGCAGGGCTACACCTTC. This encodes CASSLGQGYTF.

The chain links TRBV6-6 to TRBJ2-7; TRBD1 agrees at 8 bases. In germline, CDR1 is MNHNY, CDR2 SVGAGI (reference sequence). This CDR3 has 15 residues. V was clipped by 6 bases and J by 4 bases; unmatched bases: 11. This chain's CDR3 is CASSRGQGVTYEQYF. The DNA for the CDR3 is TGTGCCAGCAGCCGTGGACAGGGAGTAACGTACGAGCAGTACTTC.

This chain connects TRBV7-3 to TRBJ2-2; no firm D call. Germline V gene sequence: CDR1 SGHTA, CDR2 FQGTGA. V lost 7 bases and J lost 4, with 7 bases in between. The length of the CDR3 is 12 residues. The CDR3 region is CASTPSTGELFF. Here the CDR3 DNA reads TGTGCCAGCACTCCTAGCACCGGGGAGCTGTTTTTT. Filled out from reference TRBV7-3 and TRBJ2-2, the complete variable domain reads GAGVSQTPSNKVTEKGKYVELRCDPISGHTALYWYRQSLGQGPEFLIYFQGTGAADDSGLPNDRFFAVRPEGSVSTLKIQRTERGDSAVYLCASTPSTGELFFGEGSRLTVL.

The rearrangement joins TRBV6-5 to TRBJ2-1, with D possibly called TRBD1 or TRBD2 (5 bases each). Germline V gene data show CDR1 as MNHEY and CDR2 as SVGAGI. The CDR3 has 14 residues. Trimming took 4 bases from V and 3 from J, leaving 10 bases between them. CDR3 amino acids: CASSWDRNYNEQFF. The CDR3 region has the DNA TGTGCCAGCAGTTGGGACCGCAACTACAATGAGCAGTTCTTC.

The CDR3 reads CASSYGEKDTQYF. CDR3 DNA sequence: TGTGCCAGCAGTTACGGAGAAAAAGATACGCAGTATTTT. The chain employs TRBV6-5 and TRBJ2-3; no clear D gene. The CDR3 contains 13 residues. Germline V gene data show CDR1 as MNHEY and CDR2 as SVGAGI. The ends were cut back, 2 bases at V and 5 bases at J, with 8 bases in the middle.

The chain links TRBV7-8 to TRBJ1-5; D is uncertain. V lost 1 base, J lost 9 bases, and 13 bases lay in between. Germline V gives CDR1 SGHVS, CDR2 FQNEAQ. The CDR3 length is 14 residues. CDR3 residues: CASSLGEGRAPQHF. The CDR3 bases are TGTGCCAGCAGCTTAGGAGAGGGCCGAGCGCCCCAGCATTTT.

This sequence joins TRBV7-9 and TRBJ2-7; possibly TRBD2 for D (6 bases). The V and J ends lost 5 bases and 3 bases respectively, with 8 bases between them. CDR1 SEHNR and CDR2 FQNEAQ come from the germline V gene (reference sequence). This CDR3 spans 12 amino acids. CDR3: CASSPRDYEQYF. The CDR3 nucleotides are TGTGCCAGCAGCCCGCGGGACTACGAGCAGTACTTC. Combining the CDR3 with reference TRBV7-9 and TRBJ2-7 gives the whole variable domain DTGVSQNPRHKITKRGQNVTFRCDPISEHNRLYWYRQTLGQGPEFLTYFQNEAQLEKSRLLSDRFSAERPKGSFSTLEIQRTEQGDSAMYLCASSPRDYEQYFGPGTRLTVT.

This chain joins TRBV27 and TRBJ1-1, with TRBD1 matching over 7 bases. The CDR3 sequence is 13 residues long. Germline CDR1 MNHEY, CDR2 SMNVEV (reference sequence). V shed 6 bases and J 7 bases; nucleotides not matched to a gene: 8. The CDR3 protein is CASRTGQANEAFF. The CDR3 DNA follows: TGTGCCAGCAGAACAGGACAGGCAAATGAAGCTTTCTTT.

In its sample, this clone was seen a few times. The chain has TRBV6-6 and TRBJ1-2; D call uncertain. V lost 0 bases, J lost 5 bases, and 10 bases lay in between. CDR1 and CDR2 from the germline V gene are MNHNY and SVGAGI (reference sequence). There are 14 residues in the CDR3. CDR3 sequence: CASSYSNSAYGYTF. In nucleotides, the CDR3 is TGTGCCAGCAGTTACTCGAATTCGGCATATGGCTACACCTTC.

The genes are TRBV30 and TRBJ2-2, with D uncertain. The CDR3 is 12 amino acids. Germline V CDR1 and CDR2: GTSNPN, SVGIG (reference sequence). V was cut by 4 bases and J by 6 bases, with 9 bases left in between. CDR3: CAWKIAPGELFF. In DNA form, the CDR3 reads TGTGCCTGGAAGATAGCACCCGGGGAGCTGTTTTTT. The whole variable domain, remainder taken from reference TRBV30 and TRBJ2-2, is SQTIHQWPATLVQPVGSPLSLECTVEGTSNPNLYWYRQAAGRGLQLLFYSVGIGQISSEVPQNLSASRPQDRQFILSSKKLLLSDSGFYLCAWKIAPGELFFGEGSRLTVL.

CDR3 nucleotide sequence: TGTGCCAGCAGTACAGGACGGGCTATTTTCGGGGAGCTGTTTTTT. Amino acid sequence: CASSTGRAIFGELFF. The chain employs TRBV28 and TRBJ2-2; a weak D match, TRBD1 (5 bases). Trimming stripped 5 bases from V and 7 bases from J, with 17 bases between. CDR1 is MDHEN, CDR2 SYDVKM, per germline. The CDR3 is 15 residues long.

The V call is TRBV19, the J call TRBJ2-3; 7 nucleotides align to TRBD1. V gave up 6 bases and J gave up 1 base; unmatched junction bases: 4. The V gene's germline CDR1 is LNHDA and CDR2 SQIVND (reference sequence). The CDR3 has 14 residues. In DNA, the CDR3 is TGTGCCAGTAGACAGGGGTCAGGCACAGATACGCAGTATTTT. As protein: CASRQGSGTDTQYF.

The genes are TRBV6-6 and TRBJ1-1; 10 bases match TRBD1. Germline V CDR1 and CDR2: MNHNY, SVGAGI (reference sequence). CDR3 length: 13 residues. J was trimmed by 4 bases and V by 7 bases; bases with no gene match: 3. CDR3 coding DNA: TGTGCCAGCACGACAGGGGGCGTCACTGAAGCTTTCTTT. It translates to CASTTGGVTEAFF.

This clone has a single count. CDR3 sequence: CASSQLITDTQYF. The CDR3 DNA follows: TGTGCCAGCAGCCAACTGATCACAGATACGCAGTATTTT. This chain joins TRBV7-3 and TRBJ2-3; no firm D call. With 5 bases removed from V and 2 bases from J, the gap between germline ends came to 8 bases. This CDR3 has 13 amino acids. Germline V gene lookup returns CDR1 SGHTA and CDR2 FQGTGA.

CDR3 in amino acids: CATKRGLAEAFF. Here the CDR3 DNA reads TGTGCCACAAAGAGGGGGCTGGCTGAAGCTTTCTTT. The chain uses TRBV28 and TRBJ1-1, with TRBD1 identical over 7 bases. In germline, CDR1 is MDHEN, CDR2 SYDVKM. The CDR3 has 12 residues. The V gene end was trimmed by 10 bases and the J gene end by 6 bases; junction bases not matched to a gene: 8.